Below are 11 T cell receptor beta chains sequenced from a single sample in a study of blood T cell repertoires in COVID-19. Some clones are missing from TCRdb's copy, which holds only in-frame ones; the method was immunoSEQ multiplex PCR. This table has tens of thousands of clones, over 70% appearing once. The source material was peripheral blood. Source of these receptors: a man aged 50-59 years with active COVID-19.

The rearrangement uses TRBV4-3 and TRBJ2-3; 11 nucleotides agree with TRBD2. Germline CDR1 LGHNA, CDR2 YSLEER. With V trimmed by 4 bases and J by 2 bases, 8 bases remained unmatched. There are 17 residues in the CDR3. The CDR3 region has the DNA TGCGCCAGCAGCCCCGGACTAGCGGGCTCGGTCACAGATACGCAGTATTTT. This translates into CASSPGLAGSVTDTQYF.

The chain couples TRBV18 to TRBJ2-6; 8 nucleotides align to TRBD2. Germline CDR1 is KGHSH and CDR2 is LQKENI. CDR3 size: 15 residues. After removal of 6 bases from V and 1 base from J, the junction contained 2 bases not matched to a gene. The chain's CDR3 is CASSTGGSGANVLTF. The CDR3 bases are TGTGCCAGCTCCACGGGGGGGTCTGGGGCCAACGTCCTGACTTTC.

The rearrangement links TRBV9 to TRBJ1-1, with D uncertain. Per germline, CDR1 SGDLS and CDR2 YYNGEE. The CDR3 covers 14 residues. With 0 bases removed from V and 3 bases from J, the gap between germline ends came to 9 bases. CDR3 residues: CASSVEQWDTEAFF. The DNA for the CDR3 is TGTGCCAGCAGCGTAGAACAGTGGGACACTGAAGCTTTCTTT. The full variable domain, in which reference TRBV9 and TRBJ1-1 provide the parts outside the CDR3, is DSGVTQTPKHLITATGQRVTLRCSPRSGDLSVYWYQQSLDQGLQFLIQYYNGEERAKGNILERFSAQQFPDLHSELNLSSLELGDSALYFCASSVEQWDTEAFFGQGTRLTVV.

The chain has TRBV7-8 and TRBJ2-3; D is unclear. Between the trimmed V and J ends, which lost 1 base and 4 bases, there was a span of 12 bases. The CDR3 sequence is 15 residues long. Germline V gene data show CDR1 as SGHVS and CDR2 as FQNEAQ. The CDR3 reads CASSLDLLGADTQYF. As DNA, the CDR3 is TGTGCCAGCAGCTTAGACCTATTGGGCGCAGATACGCAGTATTTT.

The chain carries TRBV5-1 and TRBJ2-2; D possibly corresponds to TRBD1 (6 bases). CDR1 is SGHRS and CDR2 is YFSETQ in the germline V gene. V lost 7 bases, J lost 4 bases, and 14 bases lay in between. This CDR3 has 14 residues. CDR3 in amino acids: CASEQGSGTGELFF. In nucleotides, the CDR3 is TGCGCCAGCGAACAGGGTTCGGGCACCGGGGAGCTGTTTTTT. Based on the CDR3 plus reference TRBV5-1 and TRBJ2-2, the full variable domain is KAGVTQTPRYLIKTRGQQVTLSCSPISGHRSVSWYQQTPGQGLQFLFEYFSETQRNKGNFPGRFSGRQFSNSRSEMNVSTLELGDSALYLCASEQGSGTGELFFGEGSRLTVL.

The chain links TRBV11-1 to TRBJ1-1; a weak D match, TRBD1 (5 bases). Germline V gene sequence: CDR1 SGHAT, CDR2 FQDESV (reference sequence). CDR3 length: 13 residues. V lost 0 bases, J lost 9 bases, and 11 bases lay in between. CDR3 in amino acids: CASSLAGAMKAFF. The DNA for the CDR3 is TGTGCCAGCAGCTTAGCAGGGGCGATGAAAGCTTTCTTT.

The chain links TRBV6-4 to TRBJ2-1; 11 bases fit TRBD2. The CDR3 length is 15 residues. Per the germline V gene, CDR1 is MRHNA and CDR2 is SNTAGT. J was trimmed by 2 bases and V by 4 bases; bases with no gene match: 1. The CDR3: CASSVLAGAYNEQFF. CDR3 DNA sequence: TGTGCCAGCAGTGTACTAGCGGGAGCCTACAATGAGCAGTTCTTC.

The CDR3 DNA reads TGTGCCAGCAATCGGGGACAGGGGGCTGGAACGGGTGAGCAGTTCTTC. Protein product: CASNRGQGAGTGEQFF. The rearrangement uses TRBV2 and TRBJ2-1; 12 nucleotides agree with TRBD1. V was clipped by 7 bases and J by 9 bases; unmatched bases: 13. Germline V gene lookup returns CDR1 SNHLY and CDR2 FYNNEI. The CDR3 is made up of 16 amino acids. Complete variable domain (other parts from reference TRBV2 and TRBJ2-1): EPEVTQTPSHQVTQMGQEVILRCVPISNHLYFYWYRQILGQKVEFLVSFYNNEISEKSEIFDDQFSVERPDGSNFTLKIRSTKLEDSAMYFCASNRGQGAGTGEQFFGPGTRLTVL.

The genes are TRBV4-1 and TRBJ2-3, with D perhaps matching TRBD2 (6 bases). Germline V CDR1 and CDR2: MGHRA, YSYEKL. Trimming stripped 0 bases from V and 12 bases from J, with 13 bases between. The length of the CDR3 is 13 residues. Here the CDR3 DNA reads TGCGCCAGCAGCCAAGATGGAGGGAACAATCAGTATTTT. It codes for CASSQDGGNNQYF.

The rearrangement links TRBV27 to TRBJ2-1, with 7 positions matching TRBD1. Germline V gives CDR1 MNHEY, CDR2 SMNVEV (reference sequence). J gave up 1 base and V 4 bases, and 7 bases lay outside the gene matches. The CDR3 consists of 16 residues. The CDR3 coding sequence is TGTGCCAGCAGTTCCACAGGGGTCGGGTCCTACAATGAGCAGTTCTTC. Translated, it gives CASSSTGVGSYNEQFF.

The chain carries TRBV30 and TRBJ1-3, with D unclear. The germline gives CDR1 GTSNPN, CDR2 SVGIG (reference sequence). V was cut by 4 bases and J by 2 bases, with 9 bases left in between. The CDR3 is 13 amino acids. Here the CDR3 reads CAWTQSAGNTIYF. DNA of the CDR3: TGTGCCTGGACCCAGAGCGCTGGAAACACCATATATTTT. Using reference TRBV30 and TRBJ1-3 for the parts outside the CDR3, the full variable domain is SQTIHQWPATLVQPVGSPLSLECTVEGTSNPNLYWYRQAAGRGLQLLFYSVGIGQISSEVPQNLSASRPQDRQFILSSKKLLLSDSGFYLCAWTQSAGNTIYFGEGSWLTVV.